The subject of this entry is one TCR beta chain. The sample originates from a study of blood T cell repertoires in COVID-19. Participants were aged roughly 18 to 100 years from about two dozen US areas. This table comes from immunoSEQ multiplex PCR, and its TCRdb copy is limited to in-frame clones, with some not included. The sample contains 490,000 or so clones, about 85% of which appear only once. V gave up 4 bases and J gave up 5 bases; unmatched junction bases: 5. The length of the CDR3 is 14 residues. Germline V gives CDR1 LGHDT, CDR2 YNNKEL (reference sequence). This sequence joins TRBV3-1 (or the pseudogene TRBV3-2) and TRBJ1-2; 9 positions agree with TRBD1. The sequenced material came from PBMCs or T cells enriched from blood (not recorded which). The clonotype originates from a woman in her sixties who had recovered from COVID-19. The CDR3 DNA reads TGTGCCAGCAGCCGACAGGGGGACGGGTATGGCTACACCTTC. This sequence encodes CASSRQGDGYGYTF.